This T cell receptor beta chain was observed in a study of blood T cell repertoires in COVID-19. This CDR3 has 15 residues. Deletions cut 9 bases from V and 5 bases from J, with 19 bases between. Germline CDR1 MNHEY, CDR2 SMNVEV (reference sequence). This clone was detected a few times. Libraries were prepared by immunoSEQ multiplex PCR; TCRdb keeps only in-frame clonotypes and omits some of them. The repertoire holds hundreds of thousands of clones, around 87% seen once, with about 6% in the top ten. Sequenced sample: PBMCs or T cells enriched from blood (not recorded which). This clonotype was sampled from a woman in her 30s with acute COVID-19. The chain couples TRBV27 to TRBJ1-4; TRBD1 is a possible D gene (6 bases). CDR3: CASRGGGAGNEKLFF. The CDR3 nucleotides read TGTGCCAGTAGAGGTGGGGGCGCCGGGAATGAAAAACTGTTTTTT.